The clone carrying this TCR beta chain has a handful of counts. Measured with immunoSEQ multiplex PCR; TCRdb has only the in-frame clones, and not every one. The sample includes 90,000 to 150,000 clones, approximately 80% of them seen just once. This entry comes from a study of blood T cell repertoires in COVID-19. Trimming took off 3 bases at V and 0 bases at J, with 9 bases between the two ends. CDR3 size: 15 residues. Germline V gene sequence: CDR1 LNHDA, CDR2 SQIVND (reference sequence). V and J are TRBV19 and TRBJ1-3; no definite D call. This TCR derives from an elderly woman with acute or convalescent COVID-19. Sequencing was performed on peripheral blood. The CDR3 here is CASSIWAFSGNTIYF. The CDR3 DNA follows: TGTGCCAGTAGTATCTGGGCCTTCTCTGGAAACACCATATATTTT.